The 15 T cell receptor beta chains reported below all come from one sample, sequenced in a study of blood T cell repertoires in COVID-19 (dated by TCRdb to 2018 to 2020). The method was the immunoSEQ multiplex PCR assay. TCRdb took over this immuneACCESS table, retaining in-frame rearrangements with V and J assigned. Such tables are incomplete; in checked studies, under half of the missing clones stem from an unresolved V gene, and the remainder is unexplained. Counted in this sample were 100,000 to 150,000 clones; roughly 69% of them appeared once. The ten largest make up 2% to 2.5% of the sample. The sequenced sample consisted of peripheral blood. Every receptor here comes from a woman in her seventies with acute or convalescent COVID-19.

This rearrangement joins TRBV6-5 to TRBJ2-3; 9 bases line up with TRBD2. The germline CDR1 and CDR2 sequences are MNHEY and SVGAGI. Trimming at V came to 2 bases and at J to 5 bases, leaving 8 bases not matched to a gene. The CDR3 sequence is 16 residues long. CDR3 protein: CASSYTPSGGRDTQYF. The CDR3 bases are TGTGCCAGCAGTTACACGCCAAGCGGGGGGCGAGATACGCAGTATTTT.

With respect to this clone: This sample includes further DNA sequences coding for the same CDR3. The chain carries TRBV4-3 and TRBJ1-2, with TRBD1 as a possible D gene (5 bases). The CDR3 spans 14 residues. V shed 1 base and J shed 2 bases, with 8 bases lying between them. Germline-derived CDR1 and CDR2 are LGHNA and YSLEER. DNA for the CDR3: TGCGCCAGCAGCCAAGGGGGCGGAAACTATGGCTACACCTTC. This codes for CASSQGGGNYGYTF.

This sequence joins TRBV12-5 and TRBJ1-6; D might be TRBD1 (6 bases). The ends were cut back, 5 bases at V and 10 bases at J, with 9 bases in the middle. Looked up from germline, CDR1 is LGHNT and CDR2 is FRNRAP. The CDR3 consists of 12 residues. In DNA, the CDR3 is TGTGCTAGTGGTCCGACAGGATCACCCCTCCACTTT. As protein: CASGPTGSPLHF.

This sequence joins TRBV10-3 and TRBJ2-3, with 9 bases matching TRBD2. The CDR3 length is 18 residues. Germline trimming cut 2 bases from V and 3 bases from J; bases unmatched to any gene: 12. The germline gives CDR1 ENHRY, CDR2 SYGVKD. The DNA of the CDR3 is TGTGCCATCAGTGAGGGGAGCGGGGGGCCCCGGGGTACAGATACGCAGTATTTT. Protein product: CAISEGSGGPRGTDTQYF.

The CDR3 loop reads CASSIGTDYNEQFF. Here the CDR3 DNA reads TGTGCCAGTAGTATAGGGACAGATTACAATGAGCAGTTCTTC. V gene TRBV19 combines with J gene TRBJ2-1, with D possibly matching TRBD1 (6 bases). The V gene's germline CDR1 is LNHDA and CDR2 SQIVND (reference sequence). The V and J ends lost 1 base and 4 bases respectively, with 8 bases between them. CDR3 size: 14 residues.

The rearrangement joins TRBV7-9 to TRBJ1-2, with 8 positions matching TRBD1. The CDR3 has 18 amino acids. The V gene end was trimmed by 5 bases and the J gene end by 1 base; junction bases not matched to a gene: 15. The V gene's germline CDR1 is SEHNR and CDR2 FQNEAQ (reference sequence). CDR3 region: CASSPRAGGARDNYGYTF. The CDR3, as DNA: TGTGCCAGCAGCCCCCGGGCAGGGGGCGCCCGGGATAACTATGGCTACACCTTC.

The gene calls are TRBV13 and TRBJ1-2; a weak D match, TRBD1 (5 bases). Trimming shortened V by 3 bases and J by 2 bases, and 13 bases separated the two germline ends. CDR3 length equals 15 residues. Looked up from germline, CDR1 is PRHDT and CDR2 is FYEKMQ (reference sequence). CDR3 coding DNA: TGTGCCAGCAGCTTCAAAGGCAGGGCGAACTATGGCTACACCTTC. This translates into CASSFKGRANYGYTF.

The chain recombines TRBV5-1 with TRBJ2-1; no clear D gene. CDR3 length: 14 amino acids. Germline CDR1 SGHRS, CDR2 YFSETQ. With 3 bases removed from V and 0 bases from J, the gap between germline ends came to 7 bases. The DNA of the CDR3 is TGCGCCAGCAGCTCCATCAGCTCCTACAATGAGCAGTTCTTC. Translation: CASSSISSYNEQFF.

The chain uses TRBV19 and TRBJ2-7, with TRBD1 matching 8 bases. V shed 5 bases, J shed 0 bases, and the junction held 6 bases outside the gene matches. CDR1 is LNHDA, CDR2 SQIVND, per germline (reference sequence). The CDR3 is made up of 15 amino acids. The CDR3 bases are TGTGCCAGTAGTGACCGGACAGGGAGCTCCTACGAGCAGTACTTC. It codes for CASSDRTGSSYEQYF.

The V call is TRBV7-9, the J call TRBJ1-1; D unclear. Trimming pared 5 bases from V and 0 bases from J, leaving 13 bases between. Germline values: CDR1 SEHNR, CDR2 FQNEAQ (reference sequence). This CDR3 has 15 residues. In DNA, the CDR3 is TGTGCCAGCAGCCCCAGATCAGGAATGAACACTGAAGCTTTCTTT. It specifies CASSPRSGMNTEAFF.

The chain combines TRBV28 with TRBJ2-5; 9 nucleotides agree with TRBD1. Germline CDR1 reads MDHEN; CDR2 reads SYDVKM. Germline trimming cut 8 bases from V and 5 bases from J; bases unmatched to any gene: 6. This CDR3 is 13 amino acids long. The CDR3 nucleotides are TGTGCCAGCGGTCAACAGGGGGCCGAGACCCAGTACTTC. Its protein product is CASGQQGAETQYF.

The chain has TRBV5-5 and TRBJ1-2; D unresolved. There are 14 residues in the CDR3. Trimming removed 4 bases from V and 4 bases from J, with 14 bases in between. Germline V gives CDR1 SGHKS, CDR2 YYEKEE (reference sequence). The CDR3 spells CASSQDSSRYGYTF. DNA for the CDR3: TGTGCCAGCAGCCAGGATTCCTCACGCTATGGCTACACCTTC.

V is TRBV3-1 (or the pseudogene TRBV3-2) and J is TRBJ2-5; 7 bases map to TRBD2. This CDR3 has 17 residues. Germline V gene lookup returns CDR1 LGHDT and CDR2 YNNKEL (reference sequence). The trim removed 1 base at V and 4 bases at J, leaving 12 bases unmatched. CDR3 sequence: CASSQAGGGRGVETQYF. CDR3 nucleotide sequence: TGTGCCAGCAGCCAAGCTGGTGGCGGGAGAGGGGTAGAGACCCAGTACTTC.

CDR3 amino acids: CASSFGRGGREQYF. The CDR3 DNA is TGTGCCAGCAGTTTTGGCAGGGGAGGGCGCGAGCAGTACTTC. The chain combines TRBV27 with TRBJ2-7; a weak D match, TRBD2 (7 bases). The CDR3 is 14 amino acids. Germline V gene data show CDR1 as MNHEY and CDR2 as SMNVEV (reference sequence). V was cut by 3 bases and J by 6 bases, with 15 bases left in between.

Points on this clone: One end of the junction does not line up with germline, which may come from a read error. This chain uses TRBV6-1 with TRBJ1-4; unclear D gene. This CDR3 contains 14 residues. In germline, CDR1 is MNHNS, CDR2 SASEGT. CDR3 coding DNA: TGTGCCAGCAGAGAAGGGTGGAGTAATGAAAAACTGTTTTTT. Protein sequence: CASREGWSNEKLFF.